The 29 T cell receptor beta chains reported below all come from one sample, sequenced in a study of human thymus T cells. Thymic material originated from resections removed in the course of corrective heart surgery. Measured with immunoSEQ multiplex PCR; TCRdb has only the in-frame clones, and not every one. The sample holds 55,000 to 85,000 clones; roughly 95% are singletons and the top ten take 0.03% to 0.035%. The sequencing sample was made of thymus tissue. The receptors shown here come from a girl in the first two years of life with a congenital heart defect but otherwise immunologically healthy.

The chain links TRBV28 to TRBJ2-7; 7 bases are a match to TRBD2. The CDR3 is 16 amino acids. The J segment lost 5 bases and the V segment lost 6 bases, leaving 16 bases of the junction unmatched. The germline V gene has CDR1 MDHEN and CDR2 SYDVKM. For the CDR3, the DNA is TGTGCCAGCAGGCTCAAGACTAGCTCAACGAGCAACGAGCAGTACTTC. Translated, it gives CASRLKTSSTSNEQYF.

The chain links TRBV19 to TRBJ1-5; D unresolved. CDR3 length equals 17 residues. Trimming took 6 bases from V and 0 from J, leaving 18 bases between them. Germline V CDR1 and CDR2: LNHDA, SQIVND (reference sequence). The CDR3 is CASRPIGEGGSNQPQHF. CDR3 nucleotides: TGTGCCAGTAGACCGATCGGGGAGGGAGGTAGCAATCAGCCCCAGCATTTT.

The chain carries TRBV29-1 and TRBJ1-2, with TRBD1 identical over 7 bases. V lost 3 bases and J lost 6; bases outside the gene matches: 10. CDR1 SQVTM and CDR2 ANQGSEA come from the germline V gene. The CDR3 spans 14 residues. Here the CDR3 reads CSVDYPTGVDGYTF. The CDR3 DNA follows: TGCAGCGTTGATTACCCAACAGGGGTGGATGGCTACACCTTC.

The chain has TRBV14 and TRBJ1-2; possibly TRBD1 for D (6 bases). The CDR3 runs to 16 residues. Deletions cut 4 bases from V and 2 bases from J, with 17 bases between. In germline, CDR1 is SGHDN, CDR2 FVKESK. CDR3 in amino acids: CASSLRSGTHNYGYTF. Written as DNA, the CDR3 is TGTGCCAGCAGCCTGCGATCCGGGACACACAACTATGGCTACACCTTC.

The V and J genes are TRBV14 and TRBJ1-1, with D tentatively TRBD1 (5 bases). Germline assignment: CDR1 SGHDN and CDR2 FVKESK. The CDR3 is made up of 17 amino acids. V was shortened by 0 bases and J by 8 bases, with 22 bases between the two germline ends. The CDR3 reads CASSQDMDRAPGPEAFF. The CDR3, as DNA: TGTGCCAGCAGCCAAGACATGGATCGGGCCCCGGGACCCGAAGCTTTCTTT. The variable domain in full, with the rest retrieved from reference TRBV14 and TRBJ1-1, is EAGVTQFPSHSVIEKGQTVTLRCDPISGHDNLYWYRRVMGKEIKFLLHFVKESKQDESGMPNNRFLAERTGGTYSTLKVQPAELEDSGVYFCASSQDMDRAPGPEAFFGQGTRLTVV.

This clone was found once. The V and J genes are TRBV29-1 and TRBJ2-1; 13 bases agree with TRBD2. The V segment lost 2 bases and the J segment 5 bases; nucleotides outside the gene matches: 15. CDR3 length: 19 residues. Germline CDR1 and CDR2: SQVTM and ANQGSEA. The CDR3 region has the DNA TGCAGCGTTGAACGTCCTCAAACTAGCGGGAGGGCCCATCACAATGAGCAGTTCTTC. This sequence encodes CSVERPQTSGRAHHNEQFF.

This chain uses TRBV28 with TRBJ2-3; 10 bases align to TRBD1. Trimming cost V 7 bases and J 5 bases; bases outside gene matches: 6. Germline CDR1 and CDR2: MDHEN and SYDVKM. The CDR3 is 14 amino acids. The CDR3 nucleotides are TGTGCCAGCATAGACAGGGGGCGCCTAGATACGCAGTATTTT. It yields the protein CASIDRGRLDTQYF.

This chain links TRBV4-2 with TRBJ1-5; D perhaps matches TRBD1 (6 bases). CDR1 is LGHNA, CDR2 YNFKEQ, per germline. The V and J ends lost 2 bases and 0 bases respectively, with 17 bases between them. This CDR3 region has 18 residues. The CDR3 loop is CASSQWTVSIGSNQPQHF. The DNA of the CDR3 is TGTGCCAGCAGCCAATGGACAGTGTCCATTGGTAGCAATCAGCCCCAGCATTTT.

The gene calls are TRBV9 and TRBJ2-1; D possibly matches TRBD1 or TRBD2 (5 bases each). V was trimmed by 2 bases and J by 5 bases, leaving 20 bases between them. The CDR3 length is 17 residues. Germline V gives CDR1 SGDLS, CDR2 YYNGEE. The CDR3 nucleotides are TGTGCCAGCAGCGTCACCCGGGTGGGCCGGGACCACAATGAGCAGTTCTTC. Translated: CASSVTRVGRDHNEQFF.

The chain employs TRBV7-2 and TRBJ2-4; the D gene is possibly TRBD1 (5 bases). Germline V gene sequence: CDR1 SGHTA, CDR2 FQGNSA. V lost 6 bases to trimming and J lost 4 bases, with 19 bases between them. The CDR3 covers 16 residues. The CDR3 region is CASSLKLPQGKNIQYF. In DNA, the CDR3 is TGTGCCAGCAGTTTAAAACTCCCTCAGGGAAAAAACATTCAGTACTTC.

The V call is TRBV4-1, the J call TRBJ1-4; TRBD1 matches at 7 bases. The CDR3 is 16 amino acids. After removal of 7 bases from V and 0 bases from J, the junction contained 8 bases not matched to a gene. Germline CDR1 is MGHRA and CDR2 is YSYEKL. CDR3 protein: CASTDREDATNEKLFF. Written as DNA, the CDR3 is TGCGCCAGCACCGACAGGGAGGATGCAACTAATGAAAAACTGTTTTTT.

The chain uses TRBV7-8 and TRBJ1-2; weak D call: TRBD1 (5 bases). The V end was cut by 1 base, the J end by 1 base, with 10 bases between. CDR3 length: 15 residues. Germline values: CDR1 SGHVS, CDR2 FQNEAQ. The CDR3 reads CASSLGDSVNYGYTF. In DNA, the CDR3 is TGTGCCAGCAGCTTAGGCGACAGCGTTAACTATGGCTACACCTTC.

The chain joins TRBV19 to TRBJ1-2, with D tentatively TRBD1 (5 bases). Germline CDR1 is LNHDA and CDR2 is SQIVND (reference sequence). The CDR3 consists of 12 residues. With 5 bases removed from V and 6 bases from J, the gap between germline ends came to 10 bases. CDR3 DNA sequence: TGTGCCAGTAGTGGGACTCGCCATGGCTACACCTTC. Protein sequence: CASSGTRHGYTF.

The CDR3 nucleotides read TGTGCCAGCAGCCAAGCTTTCAGGGTTGGTGAAAAACTGTTTTTT. Translation gives CASSQAFRVGEKLFF. This chain links TRBV4-2 with TRBJ1-4; weak D call: TRBD1 (5 bases). Germline CDR1 LGHNA, CDR2 YNFKEQ. V gave up 1 base and J gave up 7 bases, with 13 bases separating them. The CDR3 has 15 amino acids.

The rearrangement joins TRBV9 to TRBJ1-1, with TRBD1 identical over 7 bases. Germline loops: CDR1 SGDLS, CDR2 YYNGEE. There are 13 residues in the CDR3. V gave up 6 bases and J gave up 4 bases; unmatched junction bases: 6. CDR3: CASNPKGATEAFF. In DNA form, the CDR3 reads TGTGCCAGCAACCCAAAGGGGGCCACTGAAGCTTTCTTT.

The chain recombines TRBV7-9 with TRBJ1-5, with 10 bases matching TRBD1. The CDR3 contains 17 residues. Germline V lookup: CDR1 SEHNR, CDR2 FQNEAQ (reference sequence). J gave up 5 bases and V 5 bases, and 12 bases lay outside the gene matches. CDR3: CASSPHQTGGRDQPQHF. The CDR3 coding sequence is TGTGCCAGCAGCCCACATCAGACAGGGGGCAGGGATCAGCCCCAGCATTTT.

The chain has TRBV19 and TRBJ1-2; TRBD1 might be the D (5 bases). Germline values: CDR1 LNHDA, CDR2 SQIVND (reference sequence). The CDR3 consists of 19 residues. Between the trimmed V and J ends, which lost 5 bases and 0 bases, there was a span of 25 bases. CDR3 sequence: CASSWWSRDPLFSNYGYTF. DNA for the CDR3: TGTGCCAGTAGTTGGTGGAGTCGGGACCCCCTATTTTCTAACTATGGCTACACCTTC.

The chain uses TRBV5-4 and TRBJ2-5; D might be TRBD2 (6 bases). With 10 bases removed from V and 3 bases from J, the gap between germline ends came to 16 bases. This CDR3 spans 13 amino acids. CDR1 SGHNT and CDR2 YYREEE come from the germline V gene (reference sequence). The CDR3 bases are TGTGCCGGAGGCCCCCCGGGGGAAGAGACCCAGTACTTC. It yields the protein CAGGPPGEETQYF.

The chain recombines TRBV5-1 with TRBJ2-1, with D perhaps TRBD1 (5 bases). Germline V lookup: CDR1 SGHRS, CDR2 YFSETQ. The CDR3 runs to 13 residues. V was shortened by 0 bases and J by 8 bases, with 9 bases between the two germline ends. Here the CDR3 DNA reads TGCGCCAGCAGCTTGGTGGCCAGGGATGAGCAGTTCTTC. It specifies CASSLVARDEQFF.

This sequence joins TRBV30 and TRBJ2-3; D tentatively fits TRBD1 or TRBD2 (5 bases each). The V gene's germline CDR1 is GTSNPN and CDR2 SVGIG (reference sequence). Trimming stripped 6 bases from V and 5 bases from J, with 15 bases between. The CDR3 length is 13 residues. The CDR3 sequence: CACGTDFVDTQYF. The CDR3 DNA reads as TGTGCCTGCGGGACGGATTTCGTAGATACGCAGTATTTT.

Written as DNA, the CDR3 is TGTGCCAGCAGCTTCTACGGCGATGAGCAGTTCTTC. As protein: CASSFYGDEQFF. J is TRBJ2-1 and V is TRBV6-5; D ambiguous. Trimming left V 6 bases short and J 8 bases short, with 11 bases between. This CDR3 has 12 residues. Germline CDR1 is MNHEY and CDR2 is SVGAGI.

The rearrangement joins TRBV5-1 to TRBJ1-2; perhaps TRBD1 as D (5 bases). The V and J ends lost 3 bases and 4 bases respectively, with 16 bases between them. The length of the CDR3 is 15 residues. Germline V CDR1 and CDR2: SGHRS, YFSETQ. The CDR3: CASSWDLSVFYGYTF. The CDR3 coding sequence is TGCGCCAGCAGCTGGGACCTTAGCGTGTTCTATGGCTACACCTTC.

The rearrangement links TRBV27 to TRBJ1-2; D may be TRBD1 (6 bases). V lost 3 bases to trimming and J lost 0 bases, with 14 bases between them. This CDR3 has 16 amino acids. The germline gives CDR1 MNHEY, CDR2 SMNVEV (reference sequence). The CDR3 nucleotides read TGTGCCAGCAGTTTCAAGGACAGTTCTTCTAACTATGGCTACACCTTC. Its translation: CASSFKDSSSNYGYTF.

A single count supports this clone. The CDR3 protein is CASSPSRASGSSYNEQFF. The DNA for the CDR3 is TGTGCCAGCAGCCCGAGTCGGGCTAGCGGGAGCTCCTACAATGAGCAGTTCTTC. The chain carries TRBV9 and TRBJ2-1; TRBD2 matches at 10 bases. This CDR3 region has 18 residues. Looked up from germline, CDR1 is SGDLS and CDR2 is YYNGEE. The junction had 10 bases not matched to a gene; V was cut back by 4 bases and J by 0 bases.

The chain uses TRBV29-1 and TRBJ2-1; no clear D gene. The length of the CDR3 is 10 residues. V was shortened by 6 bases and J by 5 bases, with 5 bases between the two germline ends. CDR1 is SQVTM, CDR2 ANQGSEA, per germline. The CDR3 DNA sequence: TGCAGCGTGCAAGACAATGAGCAGTTCTTC. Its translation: CSVQDNEQFF.

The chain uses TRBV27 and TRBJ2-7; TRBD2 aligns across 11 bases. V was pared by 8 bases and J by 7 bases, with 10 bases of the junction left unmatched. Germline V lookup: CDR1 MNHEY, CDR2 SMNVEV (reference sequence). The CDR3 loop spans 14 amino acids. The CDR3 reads CASGSGRAVGEQYF. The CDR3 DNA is TGTGCCAGCGGTAGCGGGAGGGCCGTGGGGGAGCAGTACTTC.

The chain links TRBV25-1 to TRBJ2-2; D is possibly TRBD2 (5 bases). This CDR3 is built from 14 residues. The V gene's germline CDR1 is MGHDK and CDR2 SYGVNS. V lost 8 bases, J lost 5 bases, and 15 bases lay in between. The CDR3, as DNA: TGTGCCAGCGGAGGACCCAGGAAAACCGGGGAGCTGTTTTTT. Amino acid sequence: CASGGPRKTGELFF.

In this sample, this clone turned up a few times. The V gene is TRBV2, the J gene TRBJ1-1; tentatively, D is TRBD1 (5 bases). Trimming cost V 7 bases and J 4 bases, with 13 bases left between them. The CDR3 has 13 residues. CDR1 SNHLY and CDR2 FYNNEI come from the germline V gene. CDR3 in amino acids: CASIRDRRTEAFF. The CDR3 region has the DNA TGTGCCAGCATCCGAGACAGACGCACTGAAGCTTTCTTT.

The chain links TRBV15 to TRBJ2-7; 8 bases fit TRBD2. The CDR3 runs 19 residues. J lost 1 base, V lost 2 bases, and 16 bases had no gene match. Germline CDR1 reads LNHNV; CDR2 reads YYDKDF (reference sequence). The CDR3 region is CATSRSGRTQSGRSYEQYF. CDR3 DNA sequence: TGTGCCACCAGCAGATCCGGACGGACCCAAAGCGGGAGATCCTACGAGCAGTACTTC.